Following are 16 T cell receptor beta chains from one sample sequenced in a study of radiation and T cells in renal cell carcinoma. Here immunoSEQ multiplex PCR was the method, and the copy in TCRdb shows in-frame clones only, minus some. The repertoire has more than 14,000 clones, roughly 58% of them found once; the top ten carry approximately 18%. As for treatment: treatment-naive control, cytoreductive nephrectomy. The starting material was tumor tissue, obtained from a patient whose treatment was nephrectomy without radiotherapy. The receptors shown here come from a man aged 60-69 years with renal cell carcinoma.

CDR3: CASSSSRDRGLYF. CDR3 bases: TGTGCCAGCAGTTCCTCCCGGGACAGGGGGCTATACTTC. The gene calls are TRBV6-6 and TRBJ2-7, with 12 bases that match TRBD1. Trimming at V came to 4 bases and at J to 13 bases, leaving 8 bases not matched to a gene. The CDR3 is 13 residues long. From germline, CDR1 is MNHNY and CDR2 SVGAGI (reference sequence).

The chain recombines TRBV27 with TRBJ1-5; D is uncertain. The V end lost 4 bases, the J end lost 6 bases, and 10 bases lay between the germline ends. Germline CDR1 MNHEY, CDR2 SMNVEV (reference sequence). This CDR3 has 13 amino acids. This CDR3 is CASSYREGQPQHF. CDR3 coding DNA: TGTGCCAGCAGTTATAGGGAGGGTCAGCCCCAGCATTTT.

Comments on this clone: The junction does not match germline at one end; this may be a read error. The chain combines TRBV7-7 with TRBJ2-2, with 11 bases that match TRBD2. The CDR3 contains 19 residues. Germline V gene data show CDR1 as SSHAT and CDR2 as FNYEAQ (reference sequence). CDR3 amino acids: CASSPKTLAGVRNTGELFF. For the CDR3, the DNA is TGTGCTAGCAGCCCAAAGACACTAGCGGGAGTAAGGAACACCGGGGAGCTGTTTTTT.

The V call is TRBV20-1, the J call TRBJ1-1; no clear D gene. This CDR3 is 11 amino acids long. The germline V gene encodes CDR1 DFQATT and CDR2 SNEGSKA (reference sequence). CDR3 bases: TGCAGCCCAGAGGAGGGAGGCGAAGCTTTCTTT. It yields the protein CSPEEGGEAFF.

The genes are TRBV15 and TRBJ2-5, with D possibly matching TRBD1 (5 bases). The CDR3 spans 15 residues. Trimming took off 3 bases at V and 0 bases at J, with 11 bases between the two ends. Germline assignment: CDR1 LNHNV and CDR2 YYDKDF (reference sequence). This CDR3 reads CATSSWGHYQETQYF. CDR3 sequence (DNA): TGTGCCACCAGCAGTTGGGGCCACTACCAAGAGACCCAGTACTTC.

This clone was detected a few times. The V and J genes are TRBV7-9 and TRBJ2-7; 7 bases map to TRBD2. The CDR3 extends over 15 amino acids. Germline V gene lookup returns CDR1 SEHNR and CDR2 FQNEAQ (reference sequence). Germline trimming cut 3 bases from V and 3 bases from J; bases unmatched to any gene: 8. As DNA, the CDR3 is TGTGCCAGCAGCTTTCTAGCGGAACTAAACTACGAGCAGTACTTC. The encoded protein is CASSFLAELNYEQYF.

The J gene is TRBJ2-7, the V gene TRBV6-1; TRBD1 aligns across 9 bases. Germline-derived CDR1 and CDR2 are MNHNS and SASEGT. CDR3 length equals 16 residues. V lost 3 bases to trimming and J lost 5 bases; unmatched junction nucleotides: 11. DNA for the CDR3: TGTGCCAGCAGTGAGGTTGCCGGGACAGGGTCCCACGAGCAGTACTTC. Protein sequence: CASSEVAGTGSHEQYF.

This clone has a handful of counts. The chain links TRBV6-4 to TRBJ2-1; D unclear. The V gene's germline CDR1 is MRHNA and CDR2 SNTAGT. The V end was cut by 3 bases, the J end by 5 bases, with 8 bases between. The CDR3 is made up of 13 amino acids. CDR3 in amino acids: CASSEGENNEQFF. The CDR3 nucleotides read TGTGCCAGCAGTGAGGGTGAGAACAATGAGCAGTTCTTC.

The chain recombines TRBV27 with TRBJ2-1, with D perhaps matching TRBD2 (5 bases). V dropped 2 bases and J dropped 5 bases, with 10 bases sitting between them. This CDR3 is 14 amino acids long. Germline assignment: CDR1 MNHEY and CDR2 SMNVEV (reference sequence). CDR3 residues: CASSLRGSNNEQFF. CDR3 nucleotide sequence: TGTGCCAGCAGTTTAAGAGGGTCGAACAATGAGCAGTTCTTC.

V is TRBV5-6 and J is TRBJ2-3; 10 nucleotides match TRBD2. V shed 5 bases, J shed 7 bases, and the junction held 16 bases outside the gene matches. The V gene's germline CDR1 is SGHDT and CDR2 YYEEEE. The CDR3 has 17 residues. CDR3 sequence reads: CASSPRQAGLAPHTQYF. Written as DNA, the CDR3 is TGTGCCAGCAGTCCCCGTCAGGCGGGACTAGCGCCTCATACGCAGTATTTT.

The J gene is TRBJ1-2, the V gene TRBV25-1; D ambiguous. With 8 bases removed from V and 2 bases from J, the gap between germline ends came to 6 bases. Germline values: CDR1 MGHDK, CDR2 SYGVNS. The CDR3 length is 11 residues. This CDR3 is CASVFNYGYTF. The CDR3 DNA reads as TGTGCCAGCGTCTTCAACTATGGCTACACCTTC.

The chain is built from TRBV7-2 and TRBJ2-3; possibly TRBD1 or TRBD2 for D (5 bases each). Germline CDR1 is SGHTA and CDR2 is FQGNSA. The CDR3 is made up of 15 amino acids. V lost 4 bases and J 3 bases, leaving 14 bases between the germline ends. The CDR3 spells CASSSGTSRTDTQYF. In DNA, the CDR3 is TGTGCCAGCAGCTCCGGGACGAGTAGGACAGATACGCAGTATTTT.

The genes are TRBV7-2 and TRBJ2-7; 12 bases fit TRBD1. Trimming removed 3 bases from V and 7 bases from J; junction bases left unmatched: 4. In germline, CDR1 is SGHTA, CDR2 FQGNSA. There are 14 residues in the CDR3. CDR3 residues: CASSFRDRGREQYF. Written as DNA, the CDR3 is TGTGCCAGCAGCTTCCGGGACAGGGGGCGGGAGCAGTACTTC. Complete variable domain (other parts from reference TRBV7-2 and TRBJ2-7): GAGVSQSPSNKVTEKGKDVELRCDPISGHTALYWYRQSLGQGLEFLIYFQGNSAPDKSGLPSDRFSAERTGGSVSTLTIQRTQQEDSAVYLCASSFRDRGREQYFGPGTRLTVT.

This chain links TRBV7-9 with TRBJ2-3; D is perhaps TRBD1 (5 bases). V lost 6 bases and J 6 bases, leaving 13 bases between the germline ends. The CDR3 covers 13 residues. CDR1 and CDR2 (germline): SEHNR, FQNEAQ (reference sequence). The CDR3, as DNA: TGTGCCAGCAGAGCAGGGTCCGCCGATACGCAGTATTTT. Amino acids: CASRAGSADTQYF.

J is TRBJ1-2 and V is TRBV28; D possibly corresponds to TRBD1 (5 bases). The CDR3 has 15 amino acids. Germline V CDR1 and CDR2: MDHEN, SYDVKM. Trimming left V 3 bases short and J 3 bases short, with 14 bases between. CDR3 protein: CASSFDLTAHYGYTF. The DNA of the CDR3 is TGTGCCAGCAGTTTCGACCTGACAGCTCACTATGGCTACACCTTC.

The V gene is TRBV6-5, the J gene TRBJ2-1; 7 positions agree with TRBD1. Trimming removed 6 bases from V and 9 bases from J; junction bases left unmatched: 8. The CDR3 extends over 13 amino acids. Germline loops: CDR1 MNHEY, CDR2 SVGAGI. CDR3 amino acids: CASRSTGLAEQFF. CDR3 sequence (DNA): TGTGCCAGCAGATCGACAGGGTTAGCTGAGCAGTTCTTC.